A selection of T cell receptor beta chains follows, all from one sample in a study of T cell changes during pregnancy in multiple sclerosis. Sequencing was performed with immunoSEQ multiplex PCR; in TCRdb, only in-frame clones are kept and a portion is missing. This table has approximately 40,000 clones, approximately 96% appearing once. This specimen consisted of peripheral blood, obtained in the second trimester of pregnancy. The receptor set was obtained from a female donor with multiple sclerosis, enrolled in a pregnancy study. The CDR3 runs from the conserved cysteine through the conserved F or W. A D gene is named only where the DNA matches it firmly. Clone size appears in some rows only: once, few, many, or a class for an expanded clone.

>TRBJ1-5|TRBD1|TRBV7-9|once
CASSLKGAGQPQHF
TGTGCCAGCAGCTTGAAGGGGGCAGGACAGCCCCAGCATTTT
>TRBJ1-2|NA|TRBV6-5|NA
CASSYGRAANYGYTF
TGTGCCAGCAGTTACGGGCGGGCAGCTAACTATGGCTACACCTTC
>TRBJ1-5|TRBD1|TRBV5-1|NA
CASSLDGQDYQPQHF
TGCGCCAGCAGCTTGGATGGACAGGACTATCAGCCCCAGCATTTT
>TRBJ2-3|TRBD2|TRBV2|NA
CASWGGSGRQYF
TGTGCCAGTTGGGGAGGAAGCGGGAGGCAGTATTTT
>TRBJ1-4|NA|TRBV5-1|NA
CASSLTGLNEKLFF
TGCGCCAGCAGCTTGACAGGGCTTAATGAAAAACTGTTTTTT
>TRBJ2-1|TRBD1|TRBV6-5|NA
CASSLSGTGVNEQFF
TGTGCCAGCAGTTTATCCGGGACAGGGGTGAATGAGCAGTTCTTC
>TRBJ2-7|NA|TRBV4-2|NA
CASSQVNGEQYF
TGTGCCAGCAGCCAAGTGAACGGCGAGCAGTACTTC
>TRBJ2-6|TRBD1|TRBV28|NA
CASSPGTGVLSGANVLTF
TGTGCCAGCAGCCCCGGGACAGGGGTCCTCTCTGGGGCCAACGTCCTGACTTTC
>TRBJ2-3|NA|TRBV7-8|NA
CASSLAGSGLGTDTQYF
TGTGCCAGCAGCTTAGCCGGTAGCGGCCTAGGCACAGATACGCAGTATTTT
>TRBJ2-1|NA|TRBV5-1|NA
CASSLVGGLSYNEQFF
TGCGCCAGCAGCTTGGTCGGCGGATTATCCTACAATGAGCAGTTCTTC
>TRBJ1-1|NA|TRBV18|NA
CASSPPSNSEAFF
TGTGCCAGCTCACCACCTAGTAATTCCGAAGCTTTCTTT
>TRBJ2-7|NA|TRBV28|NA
CASSFPGGAGYEQYF
TGTGCCAGCAGTTTCCCTGGGGGCGCCGGATACGAGCAGTACTTC
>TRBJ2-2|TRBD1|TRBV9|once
CASSIQPQGAVNTGELFF
TGTGCCAGCAGTATCCAACCACAGGGGGCAGTCAACACCGGGGAGCTGTTTTTT
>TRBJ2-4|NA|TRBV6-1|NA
CATIDWKNIQYF
TGTGCCACTATAGATTGGAAAAACATTCAGTACTTC
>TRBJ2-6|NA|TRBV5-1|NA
CASSLESSGANVLTF
TGCGCCAGCAGCTTGGAGAGCTCTGGGGCCAACGTCCTGACTTTC
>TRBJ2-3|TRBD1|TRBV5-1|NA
CASINWDRVLADTQYF
TGCGCCAGCATTAACTGGGACAGGGTTTTGGCAGATACGCAGTATTTT
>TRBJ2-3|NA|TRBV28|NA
CASSLTTHTQYF
TGTGCCAGCAGTTTGACTACCCATACGCAGTATTTT
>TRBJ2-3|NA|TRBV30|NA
CAWDSGTDTQYF
TGTGCCTGGGATTCGGGAACAGATACGCAGTATTTT
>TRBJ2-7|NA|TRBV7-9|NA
CASTPGGQSAYEQYF
TGTGCCAGCACCCCAGGGGGGCAGAGCGCCTACGAGCAGTACTTC
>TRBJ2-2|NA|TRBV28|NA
CASSPDTGELFF
TGTGCCAGCAGTCCCGACACCGGGGAGCTGTTTTTT
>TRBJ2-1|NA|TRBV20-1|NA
CSANGEQFF
TGCAGTGCTAACGGTGAGCAGTTCTTC
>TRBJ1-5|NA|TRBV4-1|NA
CASSQEEAVHNQPQHF
TGCGCCAGCAGCCAAGAAGAGGCAGTTCACAATCAGCCCCAGCATTTT
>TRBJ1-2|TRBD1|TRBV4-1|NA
CASSQDPGGDYYGYTF
TGCGCCAGCAGCCAAGATCCAGGGGGCGATTACTATGGCTACACCTTC
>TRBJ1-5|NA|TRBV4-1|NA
CASSQEANSLFTPQHF
TGCGCCAGCAGCCAAGAGGCTAACAGCCTCTTTACGCCCCAGCATTTT
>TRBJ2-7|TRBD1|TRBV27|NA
CASSRRQGASYEQYF
TGTGCCAGCAGCCGACGACAGGGGGCCTCCTACGAGCAGTACTTC
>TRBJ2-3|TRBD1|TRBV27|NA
CASSLSFISLGQVRDTQYF
TGTGCCAGCAGTTTATCGTTTATATCGTTGGGACAGGTACGGGATACGCAGTATTTT
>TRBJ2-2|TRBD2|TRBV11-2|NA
CASSRLVSGGMNTGELFF
TGTGCCAGCAGCCGCCTTGTGAGCGGGGGGATGAACACCGGGGAGCTGTTTTTT
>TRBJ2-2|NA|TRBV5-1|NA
CASSLAEGVGELFF
TGCGCCAGCAGCTTGGCTGAGGGGGTCGGGGAGCTGTTTTTT
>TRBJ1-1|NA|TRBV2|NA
CASTPHREAREAFF
TGTGCCAGCACCCCGCACAGGGAAGCCCGGGAAGCTTTCTTT
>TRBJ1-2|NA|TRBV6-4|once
CASSDGRGGYTF
TGTGCCAGCAGTGACGGGCGGGGAGGCTACACCTTC
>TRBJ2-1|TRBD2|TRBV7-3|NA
CASSLIAGSGNEQFF
TGTGCCAGCAGCCTGATAGCGGGATCGGGTAATGAGCAGTTCTTC
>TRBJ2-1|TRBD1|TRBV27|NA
CASSLRGQVYNEQFF
TGTGCCAGCAGTTTAAGGGGACAGGTCTACAATGAGCAGTTCTTC
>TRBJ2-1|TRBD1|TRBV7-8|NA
CASSLGFLAPGGEQFF
TGTGCCAGCAGCTTAGGTTTCCTAGCCCCAGGGGGTGAGCAGTTCTTC
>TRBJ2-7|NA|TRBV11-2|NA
CASSTEGGAGQEQYF
TGTGCCAGCAGCACGGAGGGGGGGGCAGGGCAGGAGCAGTACTTC
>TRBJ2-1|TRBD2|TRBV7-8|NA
CASSLVAGAKFF
TGTGCCAGCAGCTTAGTTGCGGGAGCCAAGTTCTTC
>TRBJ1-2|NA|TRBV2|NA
CASSEPRNYGYTF
TGTGCCAGCAGTGAACCGCGTAACTATGGCTACACCTTC
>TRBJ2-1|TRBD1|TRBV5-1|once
CASSFGDRGRNEQFF
TGCGCCAGCAGCTTCGGGGACAGGGGCAGGAATGAGCAGTTCTTC
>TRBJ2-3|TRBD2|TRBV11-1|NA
CASSLAGGVGTDTQYF
TGTGCCAGCAGTCTAGCGGGGGGTGTCGGCACAGATACGCAGTATTTT
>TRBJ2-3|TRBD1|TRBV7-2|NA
CAGGSQGARDTQYF
TGTGCCGGCGGATCACAGGGGGCGAGAGATACGCAGTATTTT
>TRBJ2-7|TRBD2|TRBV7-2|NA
CASSGGGSSYEQYF
TGTGCCAGCAGCGGGGGGGGGAGCTCCTACGAGCAGTACTTC
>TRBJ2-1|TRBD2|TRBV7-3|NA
CASSPSGAYNEQFF
TGTGCCAGCAGCCCGAGCGGGGCTTACAATGAGCAGTTCTTC
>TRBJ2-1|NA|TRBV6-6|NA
CASSPRDKQFF
TGTGCCAGCAGTCCCCGGGACAAGCAGTTCTTC
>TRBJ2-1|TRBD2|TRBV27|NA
CASSGLAVNEQFF
TGTGCCAGCAGTGGGCTAGCGGTCAATGAGCAGTTCTTC
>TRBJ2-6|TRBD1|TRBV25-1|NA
CASSAPGTGGTGANVLTF
TGTGCCAGCAGTGCCCCCGGGACAGGGGGAACCGGGGCCAACGTCCTGACTTTC
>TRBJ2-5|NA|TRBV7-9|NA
CASSLRAGLGETQYF
TGTGCCAGCAGCTTACGTGCGGGCCTAGGAGAGACCCAGTACTTC
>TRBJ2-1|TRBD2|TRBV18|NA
CASSPLGRGRSYNEQFF
TGTGCCAGCTCACCTTTAGGGAGGGGAAGATCCTACAATGAGCAGTTCTTC
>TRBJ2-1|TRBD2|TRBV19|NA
CASSIPRLAGNNEQFF
TGTGCCAGTAGTATCCCCAGACTAGCGGGGAACAATGAGCAGTTCTTC
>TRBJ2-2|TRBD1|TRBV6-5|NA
CASRQGTTGELFF
TGTGCCAGTCGACAGGGCACCACCGGGGAGCTGTTTTTT
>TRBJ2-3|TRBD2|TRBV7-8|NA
CASSLRRLAGATDTQYF
TGTGCCAGCAGCTTAAGGAGGTTAGCGGGCGCCACAGATACGCAGTATTTT
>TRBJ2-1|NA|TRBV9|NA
CASSSYRSSYNEQFF
TGTGCCAGCAGCAGTTATCGTAGCTCCTACAATGAGCAGTTCTTC
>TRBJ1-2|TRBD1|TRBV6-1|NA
CASSLQGAVYGYTF
TGTGCCAGCAGCTTACAGGGGGCAGTCTATGGCTACACCTTC
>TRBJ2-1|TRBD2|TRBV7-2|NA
CASSGGALAGGDEQFF
TGTGCCAGCAGCGGGGGAGCGCTAGCGGGAGGGGATGAGCAGTTCTTC
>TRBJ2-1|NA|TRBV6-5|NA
CASSSLQAYVEQFF
TGTGCCAGCAGTTCGCTACAGGCGTATGTTGAGCAGTTCTTC
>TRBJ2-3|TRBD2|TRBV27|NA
CASSLLQNLAGVPDTQYF
TGTGCCAGCAGTTTACTACAGAATCTAGCGGGAGTCCCAGATACGCAGTATTTT